One and the same sample provided the 15 T cell receptor beta chains below, sequenced in a study of blood T cell repertoires in COVID-19. Here immunoSEQ multiplex PCR was the method, and the copy in TCRdb shows in-frame clones only, minus some. The data hold a few hundred thousand clones, with around 87% observed a single time. Material for sequencing was PBMCs or T cells enriched from blood (not recorded which). The receptors here all came from a man aged 25 to 40 who had recovered from COVID-19.

V usage is TRBV15 and J usage is TRBJ2-7; the match to TRBD2 covers 10 bases. The germline gives CDR1 LNHNV, CDR2 YYDKDF (reference sequence). This CDR3 is 14 amino acids long. V lost 3 bases to trimming and J lost 7 bases; unmatched junction nucleotides: 6. The CDR3 is CATSSEGLAREQYF. CDR3 sequence (DNA): TGTGCCACCAGCAGCGAGGGACTAGCGAGGGAGCAGTACTTC.

The chain combines TRBV6-5 with TRBJ2-3; 12 bases match TRBD2. This CDR3 comprises 14 residues. Germline V gene lookup returns CDR1 MNHEY and CDR2 SVGAGI. The V and J ends lost 7 bases and 5 bases, in that order; junction bases with no gene match: 4. The CDR3 bases are TGTGCCAGCATAGGACTAGCGGGGATAGATACGCAGTATTTT. It translates to CASIGLAGIDTQYF.

The V call is TRBV6-6, the J call TRBJ1-6, with 8 bases aligning to TRBD1. There are 16 residues in the CDR3. V was pared by 2 bases and J by 5 bases, with 5 bases of the junction left unmatched. In germline, CDR1 is MNHNY, CDR2 SVGAGI (reference sequence). The CDR3 DNA follows: TGTGCCAGCAGTTACCCTGCGGGACAGGATAATTCACCCCTCCACTTT. This sequence encodes CASSYPAGQDNSPLHF.

V gene TRBV19 combines with J gene TRBJ1-6; weak D call: TRBD1 (5 bases). The CDR3 contains 15 residues. V was pared by 3 bases and J by 6 bases, with 12 bases between. From germline, CDR1 is LNHDA and CDR2 SQIVND (reference sequence). CDR3 protein: CASSIQGTANSPLHF. In DNA, the CDR3 is TGTGCCAGTAGTATCCAGGGAACTGCTAATTCACCCCTCCACTTT.

The gene calls are TRBV10-3 and TRBJ2-5; 10 nucleotides align to TRBD2. The CDR3 covers 13 residues. Germline CDR1 and CDR2: ENHRY and SYGVKD. J lost 3 bases, V lost 8 bases, and 3 bases had no gene match. The CDR3 sequence: CAIRAGGEETQYF. In DNA, the CDR3 is TGTGCCATCCGAGCGGGGGGGGAAGAGACCCAGTACTTC.

The J gene is TRBJ1-5, the V gene TRBV6-2 or TRBV6-3, with TRBD1 matching 8 bases. In germline, CDR1 is MNHEY, CDR2 SVGEGT. The CDR3 totals 16 residues. After removal of 0 bases from V and 4 bases from J, the junction contained 5 bases not matched to a gene. Written as DNA, the CDR3 is TGTGCCAGCAGTTACTCACAAAGGACAGGGAATCAGCCCCAGCATTTT. This encodes CASSYSQRTGNQPQHF.

The V and J genes are TRBV6-5 and TRBJ2-5; 7 bases are a match to TRBD2. V was clipped by 4 bases and J by 4 bases; unmatched bases: 9. CDR3 length: 15 amino acids. Germline CDR1 is MNHEY and CDR2 is SVGAGI. The CDR3 DNA sequence: TGTGCCAGCAGTTTGGCGGGGGAGATTATAGAGACCCAGTACTTC. It translates to CASSLAGEIIETQYF.

This clone came up once. V is TRBV7-2 and J is TRBJ2-7; D gene ambiguous. The CDR3 sequence is 13 residues long. Per the germline V gene, CDR1 is SGHTA and CDR2 is FQGNSA. V was cut by 1 base and J by 5 bases, with 9 bases left in between. The CDR3 region is CASSLEHSHEQYF. In DNA form, the CDR3 reads TGTGCCAGCAGCTTAGAGCATAGCCACGAGCAGTACTTC.

The chain has TRBV9 and TRBJ2-1; D is undetermined. The CDR3 is 11 amino acids. The V gene's germline CDR1 is SGDLS and CDR2 YYNGEE. Trimming pared 3 bases from V and 5 bases from J, leaving 3 bases between. The CDR3 loop reads CASSGDNEQFF. The CDR3 nucleotides are TGTGCCAGCAGCGGAGACAATGAGCAGTTCTTC.

The chain is built from TRBV4-3 and TRBJ2-7; 12 nucleotides match TRBD2. V gave up 5 bases and J gave up 7 bases; unmatched junction bases: 9. This CDR3 is 15 amino acids long. CDR1 is LGHNA and CDR2 is YSLEER in the germline V gene. Here the CDR3 DNA reads TGCGCCAGCAGCTTGTCTAGCGGGGGGGCGGGAGAGCAGTACTTC. It translates to CASSLSSGGAGEQYF.

The rearrangement joins TRBV6-5 to TRBJ2-1; D is ambiguous. V lost 4 bases and J lost 3, with 16 bases in between. This CDR3 has 16 residues. Looked up from germline, CDR1 is MNHEY and CDR2 is SVGAGI. CDR3 loop: CASSFSAVIFYNEQFF. CDR3 DNA: TGTGCCAGCAGTTTTTCGGCGGTGATATTCTACAATGAGCAGTTCTTC.

This chain uses TRBV5-6 with TRBJ1-5; 7 bases line up with TRBD1. The V gene's germline CDR1 is SGHDT and CDR2 YYEEEE. The CDR3 has 17 residues. V shed 2 bases, J shed 2 bases, and the junction held 10 bases outside the gene matches. This chain's CDR3 is CASSFFTGQAGNQPQHF. CDR3 sequence (DNA): TGTGCCAGCAGCTTCTTTACTGGACAGGCTGGCAATCAGCCCCAGCATTTT.

The rearrangement links TRBV19 to TRBJ2-7, with D possibly matching TRBD2 (6 bases). CDR1 and CDR2 (germline): LNHDA, SQIVND (reference sequence). The CDR3 runs to 13 residues. The V end lost 5 bases, the J end lost 0 bases, and 8 bases lay between the germline ends. The CDR3 sequence is CASSPGVSYEQYF. For the CDR3, the DNA is TGTGCCAGTAGTCCGGGGGTCTCCTACGAGCAGTACTTC.

The rearrangement links TRBV19 to TRBJ2-3; 12 bases match TRBD2. The V and J ends lost 6 bases and 6 bases, in that order; junction bases with no gene match: 10. Looked up from germline, CDR1 is LNHDA and CDR2 is SQIVND (reference sequence). This CDR3 has 16 amino acids. The CDR3 here is CASSQGLAGGSDTQYF. DNA for the CDR3: TGTGCCAGTAGCCAAGGCCTAGCGGGGGGGTCGGATACGCAGTATTTT.

The chain employs TRBV12-3 or TRBV12-4 and TRBJ1-1; D remains ambiguous. The CDR3 is 12 amino acids. V lost 3 bases to trimming and J lost 6 bases, with 8 bases between them. The CDR3 DNA sequence: TGTGCCAGCAGTTTGTTCCGGGCTGAAGCTTTCTTT. It specifies CASSLFRAEAFF.